Shown below are 9 T cell receptor beta chains from a single sample sequenced in a study of CD8+CD57+ T cells in acquired aplastic anemia. Profiles of TCR beta VDJ and CDR3 were generated from a genomic DNA template. Each CDR3 protein is one row after TCRdb ran MiXCR on the reads. Of fewer than 300,000 distinct CDR3 sequences listed, around 82% are singletons. In patients chosen for sequencing, flow cytometry had shown CD8+CD57+ cell expansion. The sequenced sample was sorted CD4+, CD8+, or CD8+CD57+ T cells (not recorded which) from PBMCs. The source is a human donor with aplastic anemia.

J is TRBJ2-1 and V is TRBV20-1; TRBD1 might be the D (5 bases). The CDR3 spans 12 residues. The V gene lost 6 bases and the J gene lost 6 bases, with 12 bases spanning the gap. CDR1 DFQATT and CDR2 SNEGSKA come from the germline V gene (reference sequence). CDR3 DNA sequence: TGCAGTGCAAGGGGCCCAGGCAATGAGCAGTTCTTC. Its translation is CSARGPGNEQFF.

This clonotype came up once. No conserved phenylalanine or tryptophan ends this CDR3, so it is likely a read error. The DNA is left out, because the CDR3 cannot be placed on it with certainty; the CDR3 is given as TCRdb lists it. The rearrangement joins TRBV9 to TRBJ2-3; the table assigns TRBD1, which was not confirmed against the DNA. Looked up from germline, CDR1 is SGDLS and CDR2 is YYNGEE. 13 amino acids form the CDR3, both terminal residues included. The CDR3 is CASSHGTADHTDI.

The genes are TRBV9 and TRBJ2-3, with a weak D call TRBD1 (6 bases). Trimming removed 3 bases from V and 13 bases from J, with 24 bases in between. Germline V gene lookup returns CDR1 SGDLS and CDR2 YYNGEE. The CDR3 spans 15 residues. The CDR3 reads CASSEWWTDKAGEYF. CDR3 sequence (DNA): TGTGCCAGCAGCGAATGGTGGACAGATAAAGCCGGGGAGTATTTT.

The V call is TRBV7-6, the J call TRBJ1-1; D is perhaps TRBD2 (5 bases). The end of the DNA is better explained by TRBJ2-7, so the J call may be wrong. The CDR3 runs 13 residues. Germline CDR1 is SGHVS and CDR2 is FNYEAQ. CDR3 nucleotides: TGTGCCAGCAGCCAGAGGAGCGGCTACGAGCAGTACGTC. This encodes CASSQRSGYEQYV.

This clonotype was counted between two and nine times. This chain uses TRBV7-8 with TRBJ2-3; 8 nucleotides agree with TRBD2. The CDR3 has 14 residues. With V trimmed by 6 bases and J by 6 bases, 8 bases remained unmatched. The germline V gene has CDR1 SGHVS and CDR2 FQNEAQ. The CDR3 bases are TGTGCCAGCAGGGTCGCGGGAGGTCCCGATACGCAGTATTTT. This sequence encodes CASRVAGGPDTQYF.

The gene calls are TRBV20-1 and TRBJ2-3; TRBD1 aligns across 9 bases. There are 15 residues in the CDR3. Germline CDR1 is DFQATT and CDR2 is SNEGSKA (reference sequence). After removal of 2 bases from V and 5 bases from J, the junction contained 8 bases not matched to a gene. The CDR3 bases are TGCAGTGCTAGAAACCCGGGACAGGGAATAGATACGCAGTATTTT. Protein product: CSARNPGQGIDTQYF.

The genes are TRBV7-8 and TRBJ2-5, with D unresolved. V lost 0 bases and J lost 4, with 9 bases in between. CDR1 is SGHVS and CDR2 is FQNEAQ in the germline V gene. CDR3 length: 14 amino acids. The DNA for the CDR3 is TGTGCCAGCAGCTTAGCGGGGTCAGGAGAGACCCAGTACTTC. This gives the protein CASSLAGSGETQYF.

V and J are TRBV5-5 and TRBJ2-3, with D maybe TRBD2 (6 bases). Germline CDR1 is SGHKS and CDR2 is YYEKEE (reference sequence). The CDR3 spans 16 residues. Trimming removed 5 bases at V and 2 bases at J, with 18 bases between. This chain's CDR3 is CASRSQDTGDTDTQYF. The CDR3 DNA follows: TGTGCCAGCAGATCACAGGACACGGGGGACACAGATACGCAGTATTTT.

In the case of this clonotype: A read error may account for a junction end that differs from germline. The chain carries TRBV9 and TRBJ2-5, with a possible D match to TRBD2 (7 bases). CDR3 length: 14 amino acids. Germline-derived CDR1 and CDR2 are SGDLS and YYNGEE. The CDR3 here is CASSEGGAGENTDF. The DNA for the CDR3 is TGTGCCAGCAGCGAAGGGGGGGCAGGGGAGAACACTGACTTC.